These T cell receptor beta chains were read from a single sample in a study of human T cells and chemical hapten exposure. TCRdb redid the calling of the RACE reads with MiXCR, one entry per CDR3 protein. In the table there are 150,000 to 200,000 distinct CDR3 sequences, around 13% of which are singletons. The sample was whole blood, taken in connection with sensitization to the hapten diphenylcyclopropenone (DPC). The receptors here all came from a woman aged 30 to 39 with alopecia areata. Some clones in this sample may be carry-over from other donors' samples. CDR3s include the opening cysteine and the closing phenylalanine or tryptophan. D genes are given only for firm matches. The size of a clone is reported for some rows only, either as once, few or many, or as a class for expanded clones.

DNA	CDR3	V	D	J	size
TGTGCCTGGAGTACTCGAGGAGGGTATGGCTACACCTTC	CAWSTRGGYGYTF	TRBV30	-	TRBJ1-2	many
TGTGCCAGCAGCCTTTTAACGGGGCGCGAGACCCAGTACTTC	CASSLLTGRETQYF	TRBV7-6	-	TRBJ2-5	-
TGTGCCAGCAGCCAAGTCGGGTCAGGACGCCCTTCGTCAGAGGTGACCATATATTTT	CASSQVGSGRPSSEVTIYF	TRBV4-2	-	TRBJ1-3	few
TGTGCCAGCGGCGGCAGCGGCGGGGGGGCCGGAGATACGCAGTATTTT	CASGGSGGGAGDTQYF	TRBV3-1	TRBD2	TRBJ2-3	few
TGTGCCAGCAGTTACTCGAGTTACCCAGCACAGGGGAGGACTGAAGCTTTCTTT	CASSYSSYPAQGRTEAFF	TRBV6-2/TRBV6-3	TRBD1	TRBJ1-1	many
TGCGCCAGCAGCGCGGGACAGGTCGGCGGGGAGCAGTACTTC	CASSAGQVGGEQYF	TRBV5-1	TRBD1	TRBJ2-7	-
TGCAGCGTTGAAGAGAATTGGTGGGGACAGACTAACTATGGCTACACCTTC	CSVEENWWGQTNYGYTF	TRBV29-1	TRBD1	TRBJ1-2	few
TGTGCCAGCAGTTTAGGAGGGGCGGGCACCGGGGAGCTGTTTTTT	CASSLGGAGTGELFF	TRBV28	-	TRBJ2-2	-
TGTGCCAGCAGCGAGCTGACAGGTGCACCCCATTACAATGAGCAGTTCTTC	CASSELTGAPHYNEQFF	TRBV7-9	-	TRBJ2-1	-
TGCAGTGCTAGAGATTGGGGACAGCAAGATACCCAGTACTTC	CSARDWGQQDTQYF	TRBV20-1	TRBD1	TRBJ2-5	few
TGTGCCAGCAGCTTTCTACAGAGGGAAGAGACCCAGTACTTC	CASSFLQREETQYF	TRBV7-9	-	TRBJ2-5	-
TGTGCCAGCAGCAAAGGATCCGCAGCTTTCTTT	CASSKGSAAFF	TRBV11-3	-	TRBJ1-1	many
TGTGCCAGCAGAGAACTCCGGGGCCTCAATCAGCCCCAGCATTTT	CASRELRGLNQPQHF	TRBV6-1	-	TRBJ1-5	many
TGTGCCAGCAGTTCAGCTACCGGGACAGTAAGGGGTGAGCAGTTCTTC	CASSSATGTVRGEQFF	TRBV13	TRBD1	TRBJ2-1	many
TGTGCCAGTACGGAGAGGCAGGGCTTGAATCAGCCCCAGCATTTT	CASTERQGLNQPQHF	TRBV19	-	TRBJ1-5	-
TGTGCCAGCAATAACCCGTACACCGGGGAGCTGTTTTTT	CASNNPYTGELFF	TRBV6-5	-	TRBJ2-2	many
TGCAGCGTTGGCGGGGGAATCTATGAGCAGTTCTTC	CSVGGGIYEQFF	TRBV29-1	TRBD2	TRBJ2-1	few
TGTGCCAGCACTGCCCGGGAGTACTCTGGAAACACCATATATTTT	CASTAREYSGNTIYF	TRBV28	-	TRBJ1-3	many